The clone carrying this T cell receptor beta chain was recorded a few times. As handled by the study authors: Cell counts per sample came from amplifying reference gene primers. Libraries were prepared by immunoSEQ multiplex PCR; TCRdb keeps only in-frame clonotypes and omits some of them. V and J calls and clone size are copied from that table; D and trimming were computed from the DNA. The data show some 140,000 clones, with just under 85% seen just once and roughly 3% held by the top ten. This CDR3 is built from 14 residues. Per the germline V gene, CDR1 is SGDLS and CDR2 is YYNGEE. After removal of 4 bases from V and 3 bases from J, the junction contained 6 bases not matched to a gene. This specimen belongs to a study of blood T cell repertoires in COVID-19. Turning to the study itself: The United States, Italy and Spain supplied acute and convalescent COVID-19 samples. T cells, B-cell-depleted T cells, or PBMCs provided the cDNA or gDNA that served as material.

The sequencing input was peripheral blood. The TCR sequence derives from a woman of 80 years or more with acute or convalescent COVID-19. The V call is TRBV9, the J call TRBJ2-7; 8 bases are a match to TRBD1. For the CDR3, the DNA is TGTGCCAGCAGCCCCCGGACAGGGCTCTACGAGCAGTACTTC. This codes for CASSPRTGLYEQYF. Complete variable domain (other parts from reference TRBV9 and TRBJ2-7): DSGVTQTPKHLITATGQRVTLRCSPRSGDLSVYWYQQSLDQGLQFLIQYYNGEERAKGNILERFSAQQFPDLHSELNLSSLELGDSALYFCASSPRTGLYEQYFGPGTRLTVT.